A selection of T cell receptor beta chains follows, all from one sample in a study of cytomegalovirus exposure and HLA in healthy donors. Measured with immunoSEQ multiplex PCR; TCRdb has only the in-frame clones, and not every one. The repertoire holds about 160,000 clones, with about 86% as singletons. The sequenced material came from PBMCs. The receptor source for this set is a woman aged 18-30 years in good health and CMV-seronegative. Each CDR3 is given with its conserved first and last residue. D genes are given only for firm matches. Size values are once, few and many counts, or a class for expanded clones, and some rows have none.

v_gene,d_gene,abundance,j_gene,CDR3nt,CDR3aa
TRBV2,TRBD1,-,TRBJ1-3,TGTGCCAGCAGTGATACAGGGGGAATCCTACACCTCTCTGGAAACACCATATATTTT,CASSDTGGILHLSGNTIYF
TRBV19,-,-,TRBJ1-5,TGTGCCAGTAGTATTATAGGGGTCAGCAATCAGCCCCAGCATTTT,CASSIIGVSNQPQHF
TRBV2,-,-,TRBJ2-6,TGTGCCAGCAGTGAAACCCACTCGGGAGCCAACGTCCTGACTTTC,CASSETHSGANVLTF
TRBV14,TRBD1,once,TRBJ2-7,TGTGCCAGCAGCCTAGGGACAGGGGGCGCGAAAAAGGGTCCCTACGAGCAGTACTTC,CASSLGTGGAKKGPYEQYF
TRBV9,-,-,TRBJ2-4,TGTGCCAGCAGCGGAAGGGGGGGGGAGGGCAAAAACATTCAGTACTTC,CASSGRGGEGKNIQYF
TRBV19,-,-,TRBJ1-2,TGTGCCAGTAGAGGCGGGGCGGGAGGCTACACCTTC,CASRGGAGGYTF
TRBV19,TRBD1,-,TRBJ2-3,TGTGCCAGTAGTTCGACAGGGTCAGATACGCAGTATTTT,CASSSTGSDTQYF
TRBV29-1,TRBD1,-,TRBJ2-3,TGCAGCGTTGAAGAATTTGGACAGGGACGCACAGATACGCAGTATTTT,CSVEEFGQGRTDTQYF
TRBV5-1,TRBD2,-,TRBJ2-3,TGCGCCAGCAGCTTGGGACTTCTAGCGGCTAGCACAGATACGCAGTATTTT,CASSLGLLAASTDTQYF
TRBV28,TRBD1,once,TRBJ1-4,TGTGCCAGCAGCAGGACAGGGGATGAAAAACTGTTTTTT,CASSRTGDEKLFF